These T cell receptor beta chains were read from a single sample in a study of T cells after yellow fever vaccination. MiXCR, applied by TCRdb to the 5' RACE reads, yields one record per CDR3 protein. Of approximately 610,000 distinct CDR3 sequences listed, roughly a sixth are singletons. The material was PBMCs, obtained 4 to 6 days after the first yellow fever vaccination. The origin of the receptors is a man aged 18 to 29 who received the YFV17D yellow fever vaccine. The CDR3 runs from the conserved cysteine through the conserved F or W. D genes are given only for firm matches. Size is stated for part of the rows, as once, few or many counts, or as a class when the clone is expanded.

>TRBJ2-6|-|TRBV7-9|few
TGTGCCAGCAGCCTTATACGCTCTGGGGCCAACGTCCTGACTTTC
CASSLIRSGANVLTF
>TRBJ2-3|-|TRBV30|once
TGTGCCTGGAGCAGGGGTTCGACAGATACGCAGTATTTT
CAWSRGSTDTQYF
>TRBJ2-2|-|TRBV19|few
TGTGCCAGTAGTATCCAGGGAATCGGGGAGCTGTTTTTT
CASSIQGIGELFF
>TRBJ1-2|TRBD1|TRBV5-4|few
TGTGCCAGCAGCTTGGCCCCGACAGGGGGCTATGGCTACACCTTC
CASSLAPTGGYGYTF
>TRBJ2-1|-|TRBV16|-
TGTGCCAGCAGCCAAGGGGGTGGTGAGCAGTTCTTC
CASSQGGGEQFF
>TRBJ2-5|TRBD2|TRBV15|few
TGTGCCACCAGCAGCCTAGCGGGGAACGGGGAGACCCAGTACTTC
CATSSLAGNGETQYF
>TRBJ1-4|-|TRBV9|many
TGTGCCAGCAGCGTTTTCATCGGTGGAAAACTGTTTTTT
CASSVFIGGKLFF
>TRBJ2-5|-|TRBV5-6|few
TGTGCCAGCATGAGGGCGCCCCAAGAGACCCAGTACTTC
CASMRAPQETQYF
>TRBJ2-3|TRBD1|TRBV6-5|few
TGTGCCAGCAGTGCCGACAGGGCGACGCAGTATTTT
CASSADRATQYF
>TRBJ2-3|TRBD2|TRBV20-1|-
TGCAGTGCTAGACTAGCGGGGGCGCTTAATACGCAGTATTTT
CSARLAGALNTQYF
>TRBJ2-7|-|TRBV20-1|once
TGCAGTGCTAGAGATACCCGGACTACCTACGAGCAGTACTTC
CSARDTRTTYEQYF
>TRBJ1-1|-|TRBV4-3|-
TGCGCCAGCAGCCAAATGGGGGGAGGTGCGACTGAAGCTTTCTTT
CASSQMGGGATEAFF
>TRBJ2-1|TRBD2|TRBV29-1|-
TGCAGCGTTGAGGGGCTAGCGGGGGCTCAGTACAATGAGCAGTTCTTC
CSVEGLAGAQYNEQFF
>TRBJ2-3|-|TRBV4-3|-
TGCGCCAGCAGCCAAGAAAAAGCAGATACGCAGTATTTT
CASSQEKADTQYF
>TRBJ2-2|TRBD1|TRBV7-2|-
TGTGCCAGCAGCCCACAGGGGTTCGCCGGGGAGCTGTTTTTT
CASSPQGFAGELFF
>TRBJ1-4|-|TRBV7-9|-
TGTGCCAGCAGCTCCGCCGGGGGCTACACTAATGAAAAACTGTTTTTT
CASSSAGGYTNEKLFF
>TRBJ2-1|TRBD2|TRBV20-1|few
TGCAGTGCTTCCTTATCGGGGCGGGGGGGCTTCTACAATGAGCAGTTCTTC
CSASLSGRGGFYNEQFF
>TRBJ1-2|-|TRBV5-6|many
TGTGCCAGCAGCTTGGTGGGGTACTATGGCTACACCTTC
CASSLVGYYGYTF
>TRBJ2-5|TRBD2|TRBV5-5|-
TGTGCCAGCAGCTATTCCCCGGGAGGGGCGCTCCTTAAAGAGACCCAGTACTTC
CASSYSPGGALLKETQYF
>TRBJ2-1|-|TRBV12-3/TRBV12-4|many
TGTGCCAGCAGTTTACGAAGGGACGTGCAGTTCTTC
CASSLRRDVQFF
>TRBJ2-3|TRBD2|TRBV5-1|many
TGCGCCAGCAGCCTTTTAGCGGGGGAAACAGATACGCAGTATTTT
CASSLLAGETDTQYF
>TRBJ2-3|TRBD1|TRBV5-4|-
TGTGCCAGCAGCGGCGGGACAGGGGTGATCCGTGGGCAGTATTTT
CASSGGTGVIRGQYF
>TRBJ2-5|TRBD2|TRBV6-5|-
TGTGCCAGCAGTCACGGACTAGCGGGGAAAGAGACCCAGTACTTC
CASSHGLAGKETQYF
>TRBJ1-6|-|TRBV15|-
TGTGGACCTGGCCCCTGTAGCTCCTATAATTCACCCCTCCACTTT
CGPGPCSSYNSPLHF
>TRBJ1-5|TRBD1|TRBV12-3/TRBV12-4|-
TGTGCCAGCAGTTTACAGGGACAGGGGAGGAGGTGGAGCAATCAGCCCCAGCATTTT
CASSLQGQGRRWSNQPQHF
>TRBJ1-2|-|TRBV5-6|-
TGTGCCAGCAGCTTTCGGCGAACTAACTATGGCTACACCTTC
CASSFRRTNYGYTF
>TRBJ2-5|-|TRBV2|-
TGTGCCAGCAGTAAAGGATCGGAGACCCAGTACTTC
CASSKGSETQYF
>TRBJ2-5|-|TRBV11-2|few
TGTGCCAGCAGCTTAACCCGGGACAAGCCTCAGTACTTC
CASSLTRDKPQYF
>TRBJ1-2|-|TRBV28|few
TGTGCCAGCAGTTTAGGCAGGCCTGAAGTCTATGGCTACACCTTC
CASSLGRPEVYGYTF
>TRBJ1-6|-|TRBV4-1|few
TGCGCCAGCCGGGGTCAGGGAGCGTTGGTTGCACCCCTCCACTTT
CASRGQGALVAPLHF
>TRBJ2-4|-|TRBV7-9|many
TGTGCCAGCGTGGGAACCGACTCTCTGGGAAACATTCAGTACTTC
CASVGTDSLGNIQYF
>TRBJ1-2|-|TRBV29-1|few
TGCAGCGTGGAACAGGGTCCTGACGGTGGCTACACCTTC
CSVEQGPDGGYTF
>TRBJ2-1|-|TRBV5-1|few
TGCGCCAGCAGCCGAGTACTAGGGGGAGGTGAGCAGTTCTTC
CASSRVLGGGEQFF
>TRBJ1-1|-|TRBV12-3/TRBV12-4|few
TGTGCCAGCAGTTTAGAGTCCTTTGCCACTGAAGCTTTCTTT
CASSLESFATEAFF
>TRBJ2-7|TRBD1|TRBV19|-
TGTGCCAGTAAAAATACAGGGGCCTACGAGCAGTACTTC
CASKNTGAYEQYF
>TRBJ2-1|-|TRBV6-5|few
TGTGCCAGCAGTTCTACGCACGGAGGGGTAAACAATGAGCAGTTCTTC
CASSSTHGGVNNEQFF
>TRBJ2-1|TRBD2|TRBV9|many
TGTGCCAGCAACCTAGCGGGGGGGCCGAATGAGCAGTTCTTC
CASNLAGGPNEQFF
>TRBJ2-2|TRBD2|TRBV15|once
TGTGCCACCAGCAGAGACCGGACTAGCGGCGGGGAGCTGTTTTTT
CATSRDRTSGGELFF
>TRBJ2-5|-|TRBV6-5|-
TGTGCCAGCAGTTACTCGAAGACGCCCTATAGTCCGACCCAGTACTTC
CASSYSKTPYSPTQYF
>TRBJ1-5|TRBD1|TRBV18|-
TGTGCCAGCTCTCCCAGGACAGGGGTTGAGCAGCCCCAGCATTTT
CASSPRTGVEQPQHF
>TRBJ1-5|-|TRBV6-5|few
TGTGCCACGCGAGGAGGATTTAGTTATTATAGCAATCAGCCCCAGCATTTT
CATRGGFSYYSNQPQHF
>TRBJ1-2|TRBD1|TRBV28|-
TGTGCCAGCAGTCCCCGGACAGGGGGCACCTATGGCTACACCTTC
CASSPRTGGTYGYTF
>TRBJ1-2|TRBD1|TRBV29-1|few
TGCAGCGTCGGGGGACAGGGCATCTATGGCTACACCTTC
CSVGGQGIYGYTF
>TRBJ1-1|-|TRBV6-1|few
TGTGCCAGCAGCAAAACAGGGAACTTGAACACTGAAGCTTTCTTT
CASSKTGNLNTEAFF
>TRBJ2-3|-|TRBV20-1|-
TGCAGTGCTAGTAGCCAGCGGAGAGATACGCAGTATTTT
CSASSQRRDTQYF
>TRBJ2-2|-|TRBV6-2/TRBV6-3|-
TGTGCCAGTTGGGGGTCCGGGGAGCTGTTTTTT
CASWGSGELFF
>TRBJ2-3|-|TRBV12-3/TRBV12-4|few
TGTGCCAGCGCCCCAATGGGGGACGAGGACACGCAGTATTTT
CASAPMGDEDTQYF
>TRBJ1-2|-|TRBV7-2|-
TGTGCCAGCACCCAGGACAGTCTCTATGGCTACACCTTC
CASTQDSLYGYTF